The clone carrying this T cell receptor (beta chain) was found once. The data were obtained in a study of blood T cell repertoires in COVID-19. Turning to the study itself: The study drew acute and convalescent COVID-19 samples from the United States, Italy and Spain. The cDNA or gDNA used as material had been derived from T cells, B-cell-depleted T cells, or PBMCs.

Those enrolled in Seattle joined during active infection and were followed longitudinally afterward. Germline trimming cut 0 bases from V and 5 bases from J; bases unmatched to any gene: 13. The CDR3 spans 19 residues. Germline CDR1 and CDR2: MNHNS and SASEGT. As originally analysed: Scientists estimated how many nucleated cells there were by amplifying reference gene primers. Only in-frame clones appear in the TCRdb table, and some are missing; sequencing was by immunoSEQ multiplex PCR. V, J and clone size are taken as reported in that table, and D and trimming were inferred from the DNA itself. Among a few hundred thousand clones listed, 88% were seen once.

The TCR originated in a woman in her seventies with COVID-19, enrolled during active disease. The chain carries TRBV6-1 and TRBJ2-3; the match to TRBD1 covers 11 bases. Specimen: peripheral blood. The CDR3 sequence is CASSEARRWTGGDLDTQYF. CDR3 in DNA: TGTGCCAGCAGTGAAGCCCGAAGATGGACAGGGGGCGATTTAGATACGCAGTATTTT.